The 30 T cell receptor beta chains reported below all come from one sample, sequenced in a study of T cells in Graves' hyperthyroidism and ophthalmopathy. There were TCR beta CDR3 regions amplified from RNA transcripts. In the first-round RT-PCR of the TCR CDR3, the HTBI primer set was used. TCRdb ran MiXCR on the multiplex PCR reads and lists one entry per CDR3 protein. The profile shows about 610,000 distinct CDR3 sequences, 14% to 15% of them singletons. The specimen sequenced was blood. The receptors derive from a woman aged 40 to 49 with Graves' ophthalmopathy.

This clonotype came up many times. This sequence joins TRBV12-3 or TRBV12-4 and TRBJ2-5; D tentatively reads TRBD1 or TRBD2 (7 bases each). CDR3 length: 13 amino acids. The V end lost 7 bases, the J end lost 6 bases, and 15 bases lay between the germline ends. CDR3 sequence reads: CASTTRGGKTQYF. The CDR3 DNA sequence: TGTGCCAGCACGACCAGGGGGGGGAAGACCCAGTACTTC.

This clonotype was detected ten times or more. The chain links TRBV11-2 to TRBJ2-6; a possible D gene is TRBD1 (6 bases). This CDR3 comprises 18 residues. Trimming left V 2 bases short and J 0 bases short, with 14 bases between. Germline V gene data show CDR1 as SGHAT and CDR2 as FQNNGV. The CDR3 coding sequence is TGTGCCAGCAGCTTATTGTTCCAGGGGAGCTCTGGGGCCAACGTCCTGACTTTC. The encoded protein is CASSLLFQGSSGANVLTF. Full variable domain (missing parts from reference TRBV11-2 and TRBJ2-6): EAGVAQSPRYKIIEKRQSVAFWCNPISGHATLYWYQQILGQGPKLLIQFQNNGVVDDSQLPKDRFSAERLKGVDSTLKIQPAKLEDSAVYLCASSLLFQGSSGANVLTFGAGSRLTVL.

The table lists this clonotype with a few counts. The rearrangement uses TRBV6-2 or TRBV6-3 and TRBJ2-7; 11 bases match TRBD2. V gave up 6 bases and J gave up 3 bases; unmatched junction bases: 4. This CDR3 has 14 amino acids. Per the germline V gene, CDR1 is MNHEY and CDR2 is SVGEGT. CDR3 coding DNA: TGTGCCAGCAGGCTGACTAGCGGGATCTACGAGCAGTACTTC. Protein sequence: CASRLTSGIYEQYF.

This clonotype has only a few counts. The V and J genes are TRBV19 and TRBJ2-5; D remains ambiguous. The CDR3 length is 15 residues. V gave up 1 base and J gave up 5 bases, with 14 bases separating them. Germline loops: CDR1 LNHDA, CDR2 SQIVND (reference sequence). This CDR3 is CASSIGATRRETQYF. The CDR3, as DNA: TGTGCCAGTAGTATAGGAGCGACACGCCGGGAGACCCAGTACTTC.

This clonotype was seen many times. The chain uses TRBV6-1 and TRBJ2-7; 13 bases agree with TRBD2. The CDR3 consists of 15 residues. V shed 7 bases and J 4 bases; nucleotides not matched to a gene: 7. The germline V gene encodes CDR1 MNHNS and CDR2 SASEGT. CDR3 DNA: TGTGCCAGCACACAATGGACTAGCGGGAGTTACGAGCAGTACTTC. Its protein is CASTQWTSGSYEQYF.

This clonotype appeared many times. This chain uses TRBV6-2 or TRBV6-3 with TRBJ1-1; D may be TRBD1 (5 bases). With 0 bases removed from V and 1 base from J, the gap between germline ends came to 15 bases. The CDR3 has 17 residues. Germline lookup yields CDR1 MNHEY and CDR2 SVGEGT. CDR3 DNA: TGTGCCAGCAGTTACTCGCCTAGGGGCGGGGGGAACACTGAAGCTTTCTTT. Translation: CASSYSPRGGGNTEAFF.

This clonotype was detected many times. CDR3 protein: CASRGDSTYEQYF. The CDR3 DNA reads as TGTGCCAGCAGGGGGGACAGTACCTACGAGCAGTACTTC. The chain couples TRBV28 to TRBJ2-7; TRBD1 aligns across 7 bases. Germline V gene data show CDR1 as MDHEN and CDR2 as SYDVKM. The ends lost 6 bases at V and 2 bases at J; junction bases unmatched: 4. CDR3 length: 13 amino acids.

There are many counts of this clonotype. The genes are TRBV7-2 and TRBJ2-7; D perhaps matches TRBD2 (5 bases). Germline V lookup: CDR1 SGHTA, CDR2 FQGNSA. There are 13 residues in the CDR3. V dropped 7 bases and J dropped 6 bases, with 16 bases sitting between them. The CDR3 spells CASTRPGTTEQYF. The CDR3 DNA sequence: TGTGCCAGCACCCGCCCGGGAACTACCGAGCAGTACTTC.

In this sample, this clonotype turned up many times. The chain is built from TRBV12-3 or TRBV12-4 and TRBJ2-7, with D unclear. CDR3 size: 16 residues. V lost 5 bases to trimming and J lost 0 bases, with 17 bases between them. CDR3 DNA sequence: TGTGCCAGCAGTCGCGCCCCCCCCCGGGCCTCCTACGAGCAGTACTTC. Translating gives CASSRAPPRASYEQYF.

In its sample, this clonotype was seen once. The rearrangement links TRBV6-1 to TRBJ1-2, with D maybe TRBD1 (6 bases). The CDR3 covers 14 residues. V was shortened by 5 bases and J by 2 bases, with 12 bases between the two germline ends. Germline V gene lookup returns CDR1 MNHNS and CDR2 SASEGT. The CDR3 is CASSQTGQNYGYTF. In DNA form, the CDR3 reads TGTGCCAGCAGTCAAACGGGACAAAACTATGGCTACACCTTC.

The chain carries TRBV11-2 and TRBJ2-3, with 12 positions matching TRBD2. The CDR3 is made up of 18 amino acids. The ends lost 0 bases at V and 1 base at J; junction bases unmatched: 5. Germline V CDR1 and CDR2: SGHAT, FQNNGV. CDR3 bases: TGTGCCAGCAGCTTAGACACTAGCGGGAGGTCAGGCACAGATACGCAGTATTTT. Protein product: CASSLDTSGRSGTDTQYF.

This clonotype was found a few times. The chain links TRBV29-1 to TRBJ2-5; 9 positions match TRBD1. CDR1 and CDR2 from the germline V gene are SQVTM and ANQGSEA. V shed 3 bases and J 1 base; nucleotides not matched to a gene: 3. CDR3 length: 14 residues. The CDR3 nucleotides read TGCAGCGTTGACCGGGACAGGGCCCAAGAGACCCAGTACTTC. This gives the protein CSVDRDRAQETQYF.

This clonotype was seen many times. This chain links TRBV29-1 with TRBJ2-7, with D perhaps TRBD1 or TRBD2 (5 bases each). Germline V gene lookup returns CDR1 SQVTM and CDR2 ANQGSEA. The V end was cut by 7 bases, the J end by 2 bases, with 15 bases between. The CDR3 runs 13 residues. The CDR3 DNA reads TGCAGCGCCACCGGGACCGATACCTACGAGCAGTACTTC. Its translation is CSATGTDTYEQYF.

Ten or more counts support this clonotype. The chain has TRBV29-1 and TRBJ1-1, with D possibly TRBD1 on 6 matching bases. Germline V gene sequence: CDR1 SQVTM, CDR2 ANQGSEA. This CDR3 is 15 amino acids long. The germline V and J ends were trimmed by 6 bases and 0 bases, with 17 bases remaining between them. The CDR3 DNA is TGCAGCGTGGCCCGGGACAAGCCCATGAACACTGAAGCTTTCTTT. Its translation: CSVARDKPMNTEAFF.

At least ten counts were recorded for this clonotype. V gene TRBV20-1 combines with J gene TRBJ1-5, with D unclear. V was cut by 1 base and J by 0 bases, with 4 bases left in between. This CDR3 contains 13 residues. Germline CDR1 is DFQATT and CDR2 is SNEGSKA (reference sequence). For the CDR3, the DNA is TGCAGTGCTAGAGGGGCTAGCAATCAGCCCCAGCATTTT. It specifies CSARGASNQPQHF.

This chain uses TRBV29-1 with TRBJ2-3; D call uncertain. Between the trimmed V and J ends, which lost 4 bases and 0 bases, there was a span of 8 bases. The V gene's germline CDR1 is SQVTM and CDR2 ANQGSEA. This CDR3 is built from 13 residues. The CDR3 spells CSVVGGSTDTQYF. The CDR3 nucleotides are TGCAGCGTTGTGGGCGGTAGCACAGATACGCAGTATTTT.

This clonotype was counted ten times or more. The chain uses TRBV28 and TRBJ1-2, with 8 bases that match TRBD1. CDR1 MDHEN and CDR2 SYDVKM come from the germline V gene. Trimming removed 5 bases from V and 4 bases from J; junction bases left unmatched: 18. This CDR3 has 18 amino acids. The CDR3 DNA is TGTGCCAGCAGTCCCCTCGGGGCAGGGGGCGGACTAGGCTATGGCTACACCTTC. The encoded protein is CASSPLGAGGGLGYGYTF.

A few counts support this clonotype. The rearrangement joins TRBV7-9 to TRBJ1-1; D possibly corresponds to TRBD1 (5 bases). CDR1 is SEHNR and CDR2 is FQNEAQ in the germline V gene (reference sequence). V lost 5 bases and J 5 bases, leaving 12 bases between the germline ends. The CDR3 covers 13 residues. The CDR3 loop is CASSMRGDTEAFF. The CDR3 DNA reads as TGTGCCAGCAGCATGCGGGGGGATACTGAAGCTTTCTTT.

Only a few counts were recorded for this clonotype. CDR3 sequence (DNA): TGTGCCAGCGGGGGTACACCGTTCTATGGCTACACCTTC. Translating gives CASGGTPFYGYTF. The chain employs TRBV6-1 and TRBJ1-2, with a weak D call TRBD1 (5 bases). The CDR3 length is 13 residues. V was shortened by 8 bases and J by 4 bases, with 14 bases between the two germline ends. From germline, CDR1 is MNHNS and CDR2 SASEGT.

In its sample, this clonotype was seen many times. The CDR3 DNA is TGTGCCAGCAGCCGACGGGGACAGAGCTCCTACGAGCAGTACTTC. This sequence encodes CASSRRGQSSYEQYF. The J gene is TRBJ2-7, the V gene TRBV6-1; 7 nucleotides align to TRBD1. The CDR3 consists of 15 residues. V trimming: 6 bases; J trimming: 0 bases; junction bases outside the gene matches: 8. Germline V gene sequence: CDR1 MNHNS, CDR2 SASEGT.

The chain joins TRBV12-3 or TRBV12-4 to TRBJ1-2, with D possibly matching TRBD1 (5 bases). CDR3 length equals 15 residues. V was clipped by 2 bases and J by 2 bases, with 12 bases between them. DNA for the CDR3: TGTGCCAGCAGTTTAACGCGACGGGACAACTATGGCTACACCTTC. Its translation is CASSLTRRDNYGYTF.

This clonotype was counted ten times or more. One end of the junction is discordant with germline, which a read error may explain. For the CDR3, the DNA is TGTGCCAGCAGTGAGGAGGTGATTGACTTC. Its translation is CASSEEVIDF. The J gene is TRBJ2-7, the V gene TRBV6-1, with TRBD2 as a possible D gene (5 bases). Germline CDR1 MNHNS, CDR2 SASEGT. The CDR3 loop spans 10 amino acids.

This clonotype was counted many times. The genes are TRBV12-3 or TRBV12-4 and TRBJ1-3, with TRBD1 as a possible D gene (6 bases). The V and J ends lost 6 bases and 4 bases respectively, with 16 bases between them. This CDR3 contains 15 residues. CDR3 amino acids: CASSAGVLSGNTIYF. The CDR3 DNA is TGTGCCAGCAGCGCAGGGGTGCTCTCAGGAAACACCATATATTTT.

The chain couples TRBV7-3 to TRBJ1-1; maybe TRBD1 (5 bases). CDR1 and CDR2 from the germline V gene are SGHTA and FQGTGA. CDR3 length: 14 amino acids. The germline V and J ends were trimmed by 6 bases and 1 base, with 12 bases remaining between them. The CDR3 DNA follows: TGTGCCAGCAGGTTGTCGGGGGGGAACACTGAAGCTTTCTTT. Translation gives CASRLSGGNTEAFF.

Ten or more counts support this clonotype. This chain connects TRBV6-2 or TRBV6-3 to TRBJ2-7; D remains unclear. The V and J ends lost 8 bases and 2 bases respectively, with 10 bases between them. The germline V gene encodes CDR1 MNHEY and CDR2 SVGEGT. The CDR3 is 12 residues long. DNA for the CDR3: TGTGCCAGCCAAGACACAGCCTACGAGCAGTACTTC. Translating it yields CASQDTAYEQYF.

This clonotype was counted between two and nine times. The gene calls are TRBV5-1 and TRBJ1-1; no clear D. Germline lookup yields CDR1 SGHRS and CDR2 YFSETQ. The CDR3 contains 14 residues. V was cut by 2 bases and J by 0 bases, with 8 bases left in between. CDR3: CASSFNSMNTEAFF. The CDR3 nucleotides read TGCGCCAGCAGCTTTAACAGCATGAACACTGAAGCTTTCTTT.

This clonotype has a handful of counts. This CDR3 reads CASSPDDRGRAQYF. The CDR3 nucleotides read TGTGCCAGCTCACCGGATGACAGGGGGCGTGCGCAGTACTTC. The gene calls are TRBV18 and TRBJ2-7; the match to TRBD1 covers 10 bases. Looked up from germline, CDR1 is KGHSH and CDR2 is LQKENI. This CDR3 region has 14 residues. The junction had 8 bases not matched to a gene; V was cut back by 3 bases and J by 9 bases.

This clonotype showed up many times. The CDR3 nucleotides read TGCAGCGTTGTAGAAGGGTGGAACGAAGCTTTCTTT. As protein: CSVVEGWNEAFF. The V call is TRBV29-1, the J call TRBJ1-1; D is uncertain. Germline lookup yields CDR1 SQVTM and CDR2 ANQGSEA. The CDR3 covers 12 residues. The V and J ends lost 4 bases and 8 bases respectively, with 14 bases between them. The variable domain in full, with the rest retrieved from reference TRBV29-1 and TRBJ1-1, is SAVISQKPSRDICQRGTSLTIQCQVDSQVTMMFWYRQQPGQSLTLIATANQGSEATYESGFVIDKFPISRPNLTFSTLTVSNMSPEDSSIYLCSVVEGWNEAFFGQGTRLTVV.

This clonotype was observed a handful of times. The chain recombines TRBV20-1 with TRBJ2-5, with D uncertain. Deletions cut 2 bases from V and 1 base from J, with 11 bases between. This CDR3 contains 14 residues. Germline CDR1 and CDR2: DFQATT and SNEGSKA (reference sequence). CDR3 nucleotides: TGCAGTGCTAGAATACAATACCCCCAAGAGACCCAGTACTTC. It yields the protein CSARIQYPQETQYF.

This clonotype was observed many times. The genes are TRBV27 and TRBJ2-7; 14 bases are shared with TRBD2. This CDR3 has 16 amino acids. In germline, CDR1 is MNHEY, CDR2 SMNVEV (reference sequence). J was trimmed by 2 bases and V by 7 bases; bases with no gene match: 7. The CDR3 region is CASTTGTSGRPYEQYF. The DNA of the CDR3 is TGTGCCAGCACCACCGGGACTAGCGGGAGACCCTACGAGCAGTACTTC.